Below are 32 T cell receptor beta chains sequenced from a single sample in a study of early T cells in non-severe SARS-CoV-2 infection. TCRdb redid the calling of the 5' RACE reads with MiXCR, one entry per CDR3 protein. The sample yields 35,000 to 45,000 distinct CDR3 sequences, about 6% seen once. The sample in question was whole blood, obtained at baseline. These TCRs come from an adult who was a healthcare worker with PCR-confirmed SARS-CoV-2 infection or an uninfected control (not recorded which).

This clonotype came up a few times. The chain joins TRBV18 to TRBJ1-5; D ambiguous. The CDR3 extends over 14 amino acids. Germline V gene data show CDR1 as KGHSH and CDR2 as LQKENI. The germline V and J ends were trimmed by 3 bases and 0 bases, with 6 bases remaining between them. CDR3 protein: CASSPSYSNQPQHF. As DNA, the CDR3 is TGTGCCAGCTCACCCAGCTATAGCAATCAGCCCCAGCATTTT.

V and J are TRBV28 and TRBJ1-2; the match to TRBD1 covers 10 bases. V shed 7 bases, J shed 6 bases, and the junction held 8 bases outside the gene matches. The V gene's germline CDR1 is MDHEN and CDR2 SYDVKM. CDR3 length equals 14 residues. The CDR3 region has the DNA TGTGCCAGCATCTATGGCGGGACAGGGGATGGCTACACCTTC. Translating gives CASIYGGTGDGYTF.

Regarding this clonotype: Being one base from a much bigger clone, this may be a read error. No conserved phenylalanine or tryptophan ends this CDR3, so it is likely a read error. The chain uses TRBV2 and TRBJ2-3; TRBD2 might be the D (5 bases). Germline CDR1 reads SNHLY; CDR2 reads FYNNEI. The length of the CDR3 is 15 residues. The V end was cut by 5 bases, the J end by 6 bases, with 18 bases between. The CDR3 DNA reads TGTGCCAGCAGTCCCCTGGACTTGGAGTCCGATACGCAGTATCTT. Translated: CASSPLDLESDTQYL.

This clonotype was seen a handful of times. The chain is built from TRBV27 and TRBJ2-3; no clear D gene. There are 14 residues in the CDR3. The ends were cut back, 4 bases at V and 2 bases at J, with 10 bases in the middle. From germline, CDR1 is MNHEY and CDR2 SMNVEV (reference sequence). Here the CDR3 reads CASSSLLNTDTQYF. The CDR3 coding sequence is TGTGCCAGCAGTTCCCTCCTCAACACAGATACGCAGTATTTT.

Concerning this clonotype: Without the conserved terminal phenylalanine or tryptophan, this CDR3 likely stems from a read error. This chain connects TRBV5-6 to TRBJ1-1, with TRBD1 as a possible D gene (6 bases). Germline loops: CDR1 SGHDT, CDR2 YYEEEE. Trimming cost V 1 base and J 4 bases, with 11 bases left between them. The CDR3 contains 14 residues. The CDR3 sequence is CASSLSSRGTEAFS. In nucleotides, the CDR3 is TGTGCCAGCAGCTTGTCCAGCAGGGGCACTGAAGCTTTCTCT.

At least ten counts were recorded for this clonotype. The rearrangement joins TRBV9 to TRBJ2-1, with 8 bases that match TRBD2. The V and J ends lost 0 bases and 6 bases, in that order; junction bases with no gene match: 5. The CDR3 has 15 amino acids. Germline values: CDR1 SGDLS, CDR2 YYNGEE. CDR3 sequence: CASSVGRGDINEQFF. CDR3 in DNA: TGTGCCAGCAGCGTAGGGCGGGGGGATATCAATGAGCAGTTCTTC.

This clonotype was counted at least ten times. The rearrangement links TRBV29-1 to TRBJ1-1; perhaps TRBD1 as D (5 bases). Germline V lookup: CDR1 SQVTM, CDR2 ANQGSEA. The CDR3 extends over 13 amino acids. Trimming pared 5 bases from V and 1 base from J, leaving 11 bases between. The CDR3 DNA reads TGCAGCGTTAGGGACGACGGGAACACTGAAGCTTTCTTT. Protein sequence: CSVRDDGNTEAFF. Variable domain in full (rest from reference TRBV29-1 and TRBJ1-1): SAVISQKPSRDICQRGTSLTIQCQVDSQVTMMFWYRQQPGQSLTLIATANQGSEATYESGFVIDKFPISRPNLTFSTLTVSNMSPEDSSIYLCSVRDDGNTEAFFGQGTRLTVV.

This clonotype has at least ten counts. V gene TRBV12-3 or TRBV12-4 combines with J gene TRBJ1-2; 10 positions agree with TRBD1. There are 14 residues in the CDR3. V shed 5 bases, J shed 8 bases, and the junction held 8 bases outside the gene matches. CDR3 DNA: TGTGCCAGCAGTCCCCAGGACAGGGGGACCGGCTACACCTTC. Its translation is CASSPQDRGTGYTF.

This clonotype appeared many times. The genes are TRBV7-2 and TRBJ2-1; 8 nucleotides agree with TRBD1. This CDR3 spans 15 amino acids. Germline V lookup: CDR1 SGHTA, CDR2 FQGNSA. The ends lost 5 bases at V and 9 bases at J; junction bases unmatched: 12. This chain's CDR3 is CASSPSRTGMPEQFF. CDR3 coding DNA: TGTGCCAGCAGCCCGTCCCGGACAGGGATGCCTGAGCAGTTCTTC.

The CDR3 sequence: CASSDFAATNEKLFF. CDR3 DNA sequence: TGTGCCAGCAGTGATTTTGCAGCAACTAATGAAAAACTGTTTTTT. The V gene is TRBV25-1, the J gene TRBJ1-4; no definite D call. Germline V CDR1 and CDR2: MGHDK, SYGVNS. The CDR3 covers 15 residues. The ends were cut back, 3 bases at V and 0 bases at J, with 8 bases in the middle.

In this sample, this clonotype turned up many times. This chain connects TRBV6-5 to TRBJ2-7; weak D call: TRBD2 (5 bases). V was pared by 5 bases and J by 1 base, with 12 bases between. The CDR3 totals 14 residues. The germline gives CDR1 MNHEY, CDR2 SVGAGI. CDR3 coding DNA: TGTGCCAGCAGTCCAAAACGGGGTTCCTACGAGCAGTACTTC. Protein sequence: CASSPKRGSYEQYF.

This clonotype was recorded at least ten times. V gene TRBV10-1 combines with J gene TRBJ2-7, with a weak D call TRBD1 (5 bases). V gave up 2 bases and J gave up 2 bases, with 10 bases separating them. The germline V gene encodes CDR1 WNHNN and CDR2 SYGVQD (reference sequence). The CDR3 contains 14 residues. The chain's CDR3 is CASSEDTGPYEQYF. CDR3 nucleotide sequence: TGCGCCAGCAGTGAGGACACAGGCCCCTACGAGCAGTACTTC.

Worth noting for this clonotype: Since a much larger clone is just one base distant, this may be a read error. CDR3: CVSSLPFWESTEAFF. The CDR3 DNA reads as TGTGTCAGCAGCTTGCCGTTTTGGGAGAGCACTGAAGCTTTCTTT. The V and J genes are TRBV7-8 and TRBJ1-1; D not certain. Germline CDR1 and CDR2: SGHVS and FQNEAQ. The CDR3 covers 15 residues.

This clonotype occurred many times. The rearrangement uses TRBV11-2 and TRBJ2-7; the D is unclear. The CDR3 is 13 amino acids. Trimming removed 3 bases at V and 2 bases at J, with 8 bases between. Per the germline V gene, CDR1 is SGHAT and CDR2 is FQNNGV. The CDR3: CASSLFNAYEQYF. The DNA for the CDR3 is TGTGCCAGCAGCTTGTTCAACGCCTACGAGCAGTACTTC. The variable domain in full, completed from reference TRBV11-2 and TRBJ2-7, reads EAGVAQSPRYKIIEKRQSVAFWCNPISGHATLYWYQQILGQGPKLLIQFQNNGVVDDSQLPKDRFSAERLKGVDSTLKIQPAKLEDSAVYLCASSLFNAYEQYFGPGTRLTVT.

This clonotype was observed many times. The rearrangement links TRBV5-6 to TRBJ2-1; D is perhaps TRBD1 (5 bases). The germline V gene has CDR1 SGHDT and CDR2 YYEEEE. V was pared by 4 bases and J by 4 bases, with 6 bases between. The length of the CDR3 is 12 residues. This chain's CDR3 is CASSRQYNEQFF. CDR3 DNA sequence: TGTGCCAGCAGCAGACAGTACAATGAGCAGTTCTTC.

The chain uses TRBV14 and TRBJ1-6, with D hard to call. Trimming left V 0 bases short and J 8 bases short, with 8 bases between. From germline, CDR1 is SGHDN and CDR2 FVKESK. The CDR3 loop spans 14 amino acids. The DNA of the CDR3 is TGTGCCAGCAGCCAAGATCTTAGACATTCACCCCTCCACTTT. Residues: CASSQDLRHSPLHF.

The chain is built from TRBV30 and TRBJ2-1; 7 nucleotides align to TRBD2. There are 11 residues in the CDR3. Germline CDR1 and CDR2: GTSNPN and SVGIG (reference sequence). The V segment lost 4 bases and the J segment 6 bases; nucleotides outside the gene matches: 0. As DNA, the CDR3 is TGTGCCTGGACGGGGGGCAATGAGCAGTTCTTC. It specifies CAWTGGNEQFF.

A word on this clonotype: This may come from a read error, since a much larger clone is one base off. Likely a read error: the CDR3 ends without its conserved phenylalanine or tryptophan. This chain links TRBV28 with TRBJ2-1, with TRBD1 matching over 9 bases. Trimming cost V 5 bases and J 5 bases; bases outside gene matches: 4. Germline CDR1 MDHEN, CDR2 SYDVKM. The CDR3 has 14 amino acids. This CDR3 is CASSLRTGDNEQFL. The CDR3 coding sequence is TGTGCCAGCAGTCTCAGGACAGGGGACAATGAGCAGTTCCTC.

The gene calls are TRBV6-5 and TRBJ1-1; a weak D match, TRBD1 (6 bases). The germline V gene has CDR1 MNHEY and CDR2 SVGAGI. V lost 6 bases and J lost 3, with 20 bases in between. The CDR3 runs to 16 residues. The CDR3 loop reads CASRNPRGDWDTEAFF. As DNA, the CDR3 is TGTGCCAGCAGAAATCCCAGGGGCGATTGGGACACTGAAGCTTTCTTT.

The CDR3 reads CSARTATNEKLFF. CDR3 nucleotide sequence: TGCAGTGCAAGGACAGCAACTAATGAAAAACTGTTTTTT. V and J are TRBV20-1 and TRBJ1-4, with D perhaps TRBD1 (6 bases). The CDR3 sequence is 13 residues long. The germline V gene has CDR1 DFQATT and CDR2 SNEGSKA (reference sequence). Trimming shortened V by 6 bases and J by 0 bases, and 8 bases separated the two germline ends.

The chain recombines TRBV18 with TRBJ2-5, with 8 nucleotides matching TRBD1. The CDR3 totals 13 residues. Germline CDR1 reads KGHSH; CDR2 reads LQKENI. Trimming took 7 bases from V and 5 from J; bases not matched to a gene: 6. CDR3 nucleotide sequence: TGTGCCAGCTTACGGACAGGGATCGAGACCCAGTACTTC. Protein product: CASLRTGIETQYF.

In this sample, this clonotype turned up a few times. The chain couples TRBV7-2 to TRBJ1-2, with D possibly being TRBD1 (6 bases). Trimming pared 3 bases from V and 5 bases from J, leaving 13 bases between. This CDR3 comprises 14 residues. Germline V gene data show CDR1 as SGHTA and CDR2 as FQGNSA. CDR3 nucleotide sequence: TGTGCCAGCAGCTTTCTTCGGGACAAATATGGCTACACCTTC. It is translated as CASSFLRDKYGYTF.

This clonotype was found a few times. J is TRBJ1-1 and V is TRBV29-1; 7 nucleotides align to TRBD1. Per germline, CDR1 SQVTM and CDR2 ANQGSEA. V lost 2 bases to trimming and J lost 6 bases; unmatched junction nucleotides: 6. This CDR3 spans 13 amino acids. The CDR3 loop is CSVETTGSPEAFF. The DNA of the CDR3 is TGCAGCGTTGAAACGACAGGGAGCCCTGAAGCTTTCTTT.

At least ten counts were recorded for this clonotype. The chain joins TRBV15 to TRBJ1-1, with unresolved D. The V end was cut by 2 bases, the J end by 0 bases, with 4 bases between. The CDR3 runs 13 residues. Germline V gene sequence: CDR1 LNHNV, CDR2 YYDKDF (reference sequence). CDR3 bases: TGTGCCACCAGCAGACAGGTGAACACTGAAGCTTTCTTT. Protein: CATSRQVNTEAFF.

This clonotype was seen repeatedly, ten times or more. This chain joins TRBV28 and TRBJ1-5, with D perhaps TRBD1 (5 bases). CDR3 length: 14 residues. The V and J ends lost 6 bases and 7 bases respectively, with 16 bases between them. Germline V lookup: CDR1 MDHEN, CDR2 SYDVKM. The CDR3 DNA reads TGTGCCAGCAGACGTTATCAGGGTTTACAGCCCCAGCATTTT. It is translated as CASRRYQGLQPQHF.

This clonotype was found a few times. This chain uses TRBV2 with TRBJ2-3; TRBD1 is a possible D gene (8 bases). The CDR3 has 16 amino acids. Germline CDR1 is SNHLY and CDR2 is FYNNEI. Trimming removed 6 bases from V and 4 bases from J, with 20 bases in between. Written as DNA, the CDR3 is TGTGCCAGCAGCCCCCGCGGACAGGGAGGGTCAGATACGCAGTATTTT. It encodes CASSPRGQGGSDTQYF. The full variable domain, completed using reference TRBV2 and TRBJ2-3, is EPEVTQTPSHQVTQMGQEVILRCVPISNHLYFYWYRQILGQKVEFLVSFYNNEISEKSEIFDDQFSVERPDGSNFTLKIRSTKLEDSAMYFCASSPRGQGGSDTQYFGPGTRLTVL.

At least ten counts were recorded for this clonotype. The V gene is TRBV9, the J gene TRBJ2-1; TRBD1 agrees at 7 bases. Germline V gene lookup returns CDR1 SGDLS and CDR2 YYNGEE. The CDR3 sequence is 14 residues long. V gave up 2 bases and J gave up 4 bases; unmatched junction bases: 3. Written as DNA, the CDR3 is TGTGCCAGCAGCGTGTGGACAGGATACAATGAGCAGTTCTTC. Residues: CASSVWTGYNEQFF.

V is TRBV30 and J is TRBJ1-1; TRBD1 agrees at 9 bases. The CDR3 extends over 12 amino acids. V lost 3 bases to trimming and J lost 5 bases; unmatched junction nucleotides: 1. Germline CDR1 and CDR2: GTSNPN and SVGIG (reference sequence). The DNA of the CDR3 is TGTGCCTGGAGACAGGGGGCGACTGAAGCTTTCTTT. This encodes CAWRQGATEAFF.

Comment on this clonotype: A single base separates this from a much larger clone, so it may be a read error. CDR3 amino acids: CTSSRSSSKSPYNEQFF. The DNA of the CDR3 is TGCACCAGCAGCCGAAGTTCTTCGAAGTCCCCCTACAATGAGCAGTTCTTC. The chain couples TRBV5-1 to TRBJ2-1; D unclear. The CDR3 consists of 17 residues. The germline V gene has CDR1 SGHRS and CDR2 YFSETQ.

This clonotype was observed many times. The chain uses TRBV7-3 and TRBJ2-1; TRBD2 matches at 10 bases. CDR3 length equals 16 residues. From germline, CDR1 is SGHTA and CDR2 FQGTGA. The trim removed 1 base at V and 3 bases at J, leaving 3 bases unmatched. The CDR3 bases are TGTGCCAGCAGCTTAATGGGGACTAGCGTCTACAATGAGCAGTTCTTC. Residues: CASSLMGTSVYNEQFF.

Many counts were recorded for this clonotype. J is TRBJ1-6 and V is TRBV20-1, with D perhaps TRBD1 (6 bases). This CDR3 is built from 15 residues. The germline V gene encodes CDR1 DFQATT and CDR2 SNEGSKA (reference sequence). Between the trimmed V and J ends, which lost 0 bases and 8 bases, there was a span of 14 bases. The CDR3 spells CSARESGQGHSPLHF. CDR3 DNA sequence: TGCAGTGCTAGAGAATCTGGGCAGGGGCATTCACCCCTCCACTTT.

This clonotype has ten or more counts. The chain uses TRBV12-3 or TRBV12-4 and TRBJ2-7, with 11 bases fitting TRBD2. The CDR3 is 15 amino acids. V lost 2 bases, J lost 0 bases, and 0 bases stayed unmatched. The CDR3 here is CASSLLAGGSYEQYF. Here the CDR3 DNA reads TGTGCCAGCAGTTTACTAGCGGGGGGCTCCTACGAGCAGTACTTC.